Following are 23 T cell receptor beta chains from one sample sequenced in a study of memory CD4+ T cells and cytomegalovirus serostatus. The sort gate was single viable CD3+CD4+CD8-CD45RO+ cells for memory CD4+ T cells. Profiling relied on immunoSEQ multiplex PCR, and the TCRdb table lists in-frame clones only, not all of them. This sample has tens of thousands of clones; 78% occur once, and the top ten carry about 0.8%. The sample taken for sequencing was memory CD4+ T cells from blood. These receptors came from an adult in good health and CMV-seronegative.

This chain connects TRBV27 to TRBJ1-1; D might be TRBD1 (5 bases). Trimming removed 2 bases at V and 0 bases at J, with 13 bases between. The CDR3 loop spans 16 amino acids. Germline V gives CDR1 MNHEY, CDR2 SMNVEV (reference sequence). This chain's CDR3 is CASSLSKGRVNTEAFF. In DNA, the CDR3 is TGTGCCAGCAGTTTAAGTAAGGGGCGGGTGAACACTGAAGCTTTCTTT.

The chain has TRBV19 and TRBJ1-1; 8 nucleotides align to TRBD1. The CDR3 contains 17 residues. Germline V lookup: CDR1 LNHDA, CDR2 SQIVND (reference sequence). V shed 6 bases and J 1 base; nucleotides not matched to a gene: 13. DNA for the CDR3: TGTGCCAGTAGGACAGGGGCTTGGCTTCGTAAGAACACTGAAGCTTTCTTT. The encoded protein is CASRTGAWLRKNTEAFF.

This chain connects TRBV7-8 to TRBJ2-2, with 16 bases lining up with TRBD2. CDR3 size: 18 residues. V shed 5 bases and J 4 bases; nucleotides not matched to a gene: 7. CDR1 and CDR2 (germline): SGHVS, FQNEAQ. CDR3 protein: CASSLQGLAGGRTGELFF. The CDR3 DNA reads as TGTGCCAGCAGCCTCCAGGGACTAGCGGGGGGGCGCACCGGGGAGCTGTTTTTT.

V is TRBV6-4 and J is TRBJ2-1; D possibly matches TRBD1 or TRBD2 (6 bases each). The CDR3 runs 13 residues. Germline CDR1 MRHNA, CDR2 SNTAGT. Trimming cost V 0 bases and J 13 bases, with 13 bases left between them. This chain's CDR3 is CASSDSRGGTQFF. The CDR3 DNA follows: TGTGCCAGCAGTGACTCAAGAGGGGGGACTCAGTTCTTC.

V is TRBV4-1 and J is TRBJ2-5; the D gene is possibly TRBD1 (6 bases). V was cut by 4 bases and J by 4 bases, with 19 bases left in between. The CDR3 has 16 residues. Germline lookup yields CDR1 MGHRA and CDR2 YSYEKL. CDR3 sequence: CASSLAGVGAPETQYF. The CDR3 DNA sequence: TGCGCCAGCAGCCTGGCGGGCGTGGGGGCCCCAGAGACCCAGTACTTC.

The chain couples TRBV6-5 to TRBJ2-7, with D unresolved. The CDR3 contains 12 residues. Trimming shortened V by 7 bases and J by 2 bases, and 9 bases separated the two germline ends. Per germline, CDR1 MNHEY and CDR2 SVGAGI. This CDR3 is CASKDLPYEQYF. Written as DNA, the CDR3 is TGTGCCAGCAAAGACCTGCCCTACGAGCAGTACTTC.

The genes are TRBV5-4 and TRBJ1-1; 8 bases fit TRBD1. The V segment lost 4 bases and the J segment 0 bases; nucleotides outside the gene matches: 8. This CDR3 spans 16 amino acids. The germline V gene has CDR1 SGHNT and CDR2 YYREEE (reference sequence). The CDR3 is CASSTARDRMNTEAFF. CDR3 nucleotide sequence: TGTGCCAGCAGCACCGCGCGGGACAGGATGAACACTGAAGCTTTCTTT. The variable domain in full, with the rest retrieved from reference TRBV5-4 and TRBJ1-1, is ETGVTQSPTHLIKTRGQQVTLRCSSQSGHNTVSWYQQALGQGPQFIFQYYREEENGRGNFPPRFSGLQFPNYSSELNVNALELDDSALYLCASSTARDRMNTEAFFGQGTRLTVV.

The chain links TRBV12-5 to TRBJ2-2; no reliable D call. V lost 1 base, J lost 6 bases, and 15 bases lay in between. This CDR3 contains 16 residues. Germline lookup yields CDR1 LGHNT and CDR2 FRNRAP. CDR3 nucleotide sequence: TGTGCTAGTGGTTTGGCAGACATGCAAGGAGCCGGGGAGCTGTTTTTT. This encodes CASGLADMQGAGELFF.

The chain couples TRBV5-6 to TRBJ1-3, with a weak D call TRBD1 (6 bases). Germline CDR1 SGHDT, CDR2 YYEEEE. V lost 4 bases to trimming and J lost 1 base, with 15 bases between them. CDR3 size: 16 residues. CDR3 in DNA: TGTGCCAGCAGCAGAGGACAGTCCTTATCTGGAAACACCATATATTTT. It encodes CASSRGQSLSGNTIYF.

The J gene is TRBJ2-5, the V gene TRBV5-1; D is unresolved. The CDR3 runs 13 residues. The germline V gene encodes CDR1 SGHRS and CDR2 YFSETQ. V was pared by 0 bases and J by 9 bases, with 12 bases between. The CDR3 protein is CASSLEVAWAQYF. CDR3 nucleotides: TGCGCCAGCAGCTTGGAGGTCGCATGGGCCCAGTACTTC.

This clone occurred a few times. The J gene is TRBJ1-5, the V gene TRBV29-1; D unresolved. Germline values: CDR1 SQVTM, CDR2 ANQGSEA. Trimming shortened V by 4 bases and J by 2 bases, and 6 bases separated the two germline ends. The CDR3 spans 12 residues. The CDR3 DNA follows: TGCAGCGTTGGTCAGGGCAATCAGCCCCAGCATTTT. Translating gives CSVGQGNQPQHF.

This chain joins TRBV19 and TRBJ2-6; D call uncertain. There are 16 residues in the CDR3. CDR1 LNHDA and CDR2 SQIVND come from the germline V gene (reference sequence). V was cut by 5 bases and J by 0 bases, with 11 bases left in between. The CDR3 DNA follows: TGTGCCAGTAGTCCGGACGGCGACTCTGGGGCCAACGTCCTGACTTTC. As protein: CASSPDGDSGANVLTF.

V and J are TRBV5-6 and TRBJ1-4, with TRBD1 identical over 8 bases. The CDR3 covers 19 residues. Germline assignment: CDR1 SGHDT and CDR2 YYEEEE. With 1 base clipped from V and 0 bases from J, the junction kept 11 bases outside the gene matches. CDR3: CASSLRWTGHRATNEKLFF. CDR3 DNA sequence: TGTGCCAGCAGCTTGAGGTGGACAGGGCATAGGGCAACTAATGAAAAACTGTTTTTT.

CDR3 nucleotide sequence: TGTGCCAGCAGCTTAGGTGGGAGTACTACGCAGTATTTT. It is translated as CASSLGGSTTQYF. V and J are TRBV7-9 and TRBJ2-3, with D perhaps matching TRBD2 (5 bases). The CDR3 spans 13 residues. Trimming stripped 1 base from V and 8 bases from J, with 10 bases between. Germline-derived CDR1 and CDR2 are SEHNR and FQNEAQ (reference sequence).

This chain connects TRBV5-8 to TRBJ1-5; no firm D call. Germline V gene sequence: CDR1 SGHTS, CDR2 YDEGEE. V was pared by 0 bases and J by 0 bases, with 7 bases between. The CDR3 length is 15 residues. The CDR3 DNA reads as TGTGCCAGCAGCTTGGGGGCTCTTAGCAATCAGCCCCAGCATTTT. Protein product: CASSLGALSNQPQHF.

As to this clone: Other DNA sequences in this specimen translate into the identical CDR3. The rearrangement links TRBV5-1 to TRBJ1-1; a weak D match, TRBD1 (5 bases). CDR1 is SGHRS, CDR2 YFSETQ, per germline. The CDR3 has 14 residues. Trimming took 0 bases from V and 1 from J, leaving 7 bases between them. CDR3: CASSLEGRNTEAFF. In DNA, the CDR3 is TGCGCCAGCAGCTTGGAGGGGAGGAACACTGAAGCTTTCTTT.

This chain links TRBV19 with TRBJ2-2; weak D call: TRBD2 (5 bases). CDR1 is LNHDA, CDR2 SQIVND, per germline (reference sequence). The CDR3 sequence is 14 residues long. Trimming took 8 bases from V and 3 from J, leaving 13 bases between them. For the CDR3, the DNA is TGTGCCAGTGCCCCGGGATTTTACACCGGGGAGCTGTTTTTT. This gives the protein CASAPGFYTGELFF.

V and J are TRBV10-3 and TRBJ2-2, with 11 bases that match TRBD1. Per the germline V gene, CDR1 is ENHRY and CDR2 is SYGVKD. J lost 5 bases, V lost 3 bases, and 5 bases had no gene match. This CDR3 region has 16 residues. The CDR3 DNA is TGTGCCATCAGTGAACCGGGACAGGGGGGTACCGGGGAGCTGTTTTTT. Its translation is CAISEPGQGGTGELFF.

In this sample, this clone turned up a few times. The chain couples TRBV10-3 to TRBJ2-7, with D uncertain. This CDR3 spans 12 amino acids. Germline assignment: CDR1 ENHRY and CDR2 SYGVKD. Trimming pared 10 bases from V and 3 bases from J, leaving 13 bases between. Here the CDR3 reads CATTENNYEQYF. The CDR3 nucleotides read TGTGCCACAACAGAGAATAACTACGAGCAGTACTTC.

The V and J genes are TRBV6-5 and TRBJ1-2, with a tentative D call TRBD1 (6 bases). Between the trimmed V and J ends, which lost 0 bases and 8 bases, there was a span of 13 bases. Looked up from germline, CDR1 is MNHEY and CDR2 is SVGAGI. The CDR3 covers 14 residues. CDR3 DNA sequence: TGTGCCAGCAGTTACTCAAGGGCGGGGGGCGGCTACACCTTC. Encoded protein: CASSYSRAGGGYTF.

The rearrangement links TRBV21-1 to TRBJ1-2; whether TRBD1, the table's D call, matches the DNA was not checked. TRBV21-1 is marked as a pseudogene. The CDR3 has 11 amino acids. For the CDR3, the DNA is TGTGCCAGCAGTCAGGGCTCAGGCTACACCTTC. It is translated as CASSQGSGYTF.

V is TRBV30 and J is TRBJ2-2; 7 positions match TRBD1. The CDR3 covers 13 residues. J lost 8 bases, V lost 7 bases, and 10 bases had no gene match. Germline V lookup: CDR1 GTSNPN, CDR2 SVGIG (reference sequence). The CDR3 DNA is TGTGCCTCCCCCGACAGGGTGTCAGGGGAGCTGTTTTTT. Translated: CASPDRVSGELFF.

The chain couples TRBV7-9 to TRBJ2-6; D uncertain. The germline V gene encodes CDR1 SEHNR and CDR2 FQNEAQ (reference sequence). The CDR3 extends over 17 amino acids. The V gene lost 2 bases and the J gene lost 2 bases, with 13 bases spanning the gap. CDR3 sequence (DNA): TGTGCCAGCAGCTTATGGGTCGGGTCTACTGGGGCCAACGTCCTGACTTTC. It encodes CASSLWVGSTGANVLTF.